Each of the 6 T cell receptor beta chains below was sequenced from the same sample in a study of cytomegalovirus exposure and HLA in healthy donors. Primers: 60 Vbeta forward and 13 Jbeta reverse. Profiled with immunoSEQ multiplex PCR; TCRdb holds only in-frame clones, not every one. The sample records approximately 82,000 clones, about 9.5% being singletons. Sequenced input: PBMCs. All receptors come from a man between 60 and 75 years old in good health and CMV-seropositive.

This clone was observed at least ten times. The genes are TRBV25-1 and TRBJ2-2; D not certain. The germline V gene has CDR1 MGHDK and CDR2 SYGVNS. Deletions cut 3 bases from V and 2 bases from J, with 4 bases between. This CDR3 contains 13 residues. As DNA, the CDR3 is TGTGCCAGCAGTGAGAGAAACACCGGGGAGCTGTTTTTT. Protein product: CASSERNTGELFF.

This chain links TRBV15 with TRBJ1-1; TRBD1 is a possible D gene (5 bases). V gave up 3 bases and J gave up 5 bases, with 16 bases separating them. The germline CDR1 and CDR2 sequences are LNHNV and YYDKDF (reference sequence). This CDR3 has 15 amino acids. CDR3 DNA sequence: TGTGCCACCAGCAGGGCCGGGACCCGGGGGACTGAAGCTTTCTTT. Its translation: CATSRAGTRGTEAFF.

The table lists this clone with a few counts. This chain connects TRBV4-2 to TRBJ2-1; 8 bases align to TRBD2. The CDR3 extends over 19 amino acids. The V and J ends lost 1 base and 3 bases, in that order; junction bases with no gene match: 14. Germline CDR1 LGHNA, CDR2 YNFKEQ. In nucleotides, the CDR3 is TGTGCCAGCAGCCAAGTCGGAAACGGGGGGGCGATAGACTACAATGAGCAGTTCTTC. Translating it yields CASSQVGNGGAIDYNEQFF.

This clone was observed a few times. J is TRBJ2-5 and V is TRBV2; 10 nucleotides agree with TRBD1. The CDR3 consists of 13 residues. Unmatched junction bases numbered 3, after V lost 6 bases and J lost 5 bases. Germline V gene lookup returns CDR1 SNHLY and CDR2 FYNNEI. CDR3 loop: CASRGTGVETQYF. The CDR3 DNA sequence: TGTGCCAGCAGGGGGACAGGGGTTGAGACCCAGTACTTC.

This chain joins TRBV6-5 and TRBJ2-7, with TRBD1 identical over 7 bases. The CDR3 totals 13 residues. The germline CDR1 and CDR2 sequences are MNHEY and SVGAGI. V shed 0 bases and J 4 bases; nucleotides not matched to a gene: 0. The CDR3 DNA is TGTGCCAGCAGTTACTCGACAGGGTACGAGCAGTACGTC. It yields the protein CASSYSTGYEQYV.

The chain employs TRBV14 and TRBJ2-2; the D gene is possibly TRBD2 (6 bases). Germline V gene lookup returns CDR1 SGHDN and CDR2 FVKESK. Trimming cost V 1 base and J 7 bases, with 10 bases left between them. The CDR3 has 14 amino acids. CDR3 loop: CASSQGAGFGELFF. The CDR3, as DNA: TGTGCCAGCAGCCAAGGCGCGGGATTCGGGGAGCTGTTTTTT.